One sample yielded the 8 T cell receptor beta chains listed below, sequenced in a study of cytomegalovirus exposure and HLA in healthy donors (dated by TCRdb to about 2017). The library was produced with the immunoSEQ multiplex PCR assay. The multiplex PCR relied on a mix of 60 forward primers for TCR Vbeta segments and 13 reverse primers for TCR Jbeta segments. TCRdb limited this immuneACCESS table to in-frame rearrangements with V and J called. A share of clones is missing; checked studies link under half to unresolved V genes, and the rest is unexplained. The table kept for this sample lists 70,000 or so clones. The ten biggest clones cover 2% to 3% of the sample. Sequencing input: PBMCs. All receptors come from a female donor in good health and CMV-seropositive.

This chain joins TRBV30 and TRBJ1-5; TRBD1 matches 9 bases. The V and J ends lost 1 base and 6 bases, in that order; junction bases with no gene match: 10. The germline V gene encodes CDR1 GTSNPN and CDR2 SVGIG (reference sequence). The CDR3 contains 16 residues. The CDR3 nucleotides are TGTGCCTGGAGTGAGACCCCAGGGACAGGGAGTCAGCCCCAGCATTTT. This sequence encodes CAWSETPGTGSQPQHF.

The rearrangement links TRBV2 to TRBJ1-6; possible D gene TRBD1, 6 bases. The germline V gene has CDR1 SNHLY and CDR2 FYNNEI. This CDR3 has 12 residues. V was cut by 3 bases and J by 14 bases, with 11 bases left in between. The CDR3 loop is CASSDGGGALHF. For the CDR3, the DNA is TGTGCCAGCAGTGATGGGGGCGGCGCCCTCCACTTT.

The chain links TRBV28 to TRBJ2-3, with 14 bases lining up with TRBD2. The germline gives CDR1 MDHEN, CDR2 SYDVKM. J lost 4 bases, V lost 4 bases, and 4 bases had no gene match. CDR3 length equals 16 residues. The CDR3 sequence: CASSWTSGRRADTQYF. CDR3 in DNA: TGTGCCAGCAGTTGGACTAGCGGGAGGAGGGCAGATACGCAGTATTTT.

The rearrangement uses TRBV27 and TRBJ2-7; TRBD1 might be the D (6 bases). The V gene's germline CDR1 is MNHEY and CDR2 SMNVEV (reference sequence). Trimming left V 6 bases short and J 5 bases short, with 14 bases between. The CDR3 sequence is 13 residues long. The CDR3 loop is CASSTPTGNEQYF. The CDR3, as DNA: TGTGCCAGCAGCACCCCAACAGGGAACGAGCAGTACTTC.

V gene TRBV7-8 combines with J gene TRBJ2-7; D ambiguous. The V and J ends lost 0 bases and 2 bases respectively, with 8 bases between them. There are 14 residues in the CDR3. Germline CDR1 SGHVS, CDR2 FQNEAQ. CDR3 sequence: CASSLATGTYEQYF. CDR3 sequence (DNA): TGTGCCAGCAGCTTAGCCACGGGTACCTACGAGCAGTACTTC.

V is TRBV5-1 and J is TRBJ2-2, with D tentatively TRBD1 (5 bases). The germline gives CDR1 SGHRS, CDR2 YFSETQ. V was trimmed by 7 bases and J by 3 bases, leaving 10 bases between them. There are 13 residues in the CDR3. The CDR3 here is CASLGRDTGELFF. The CDR3 DNA follows: TGCGCCAGCCTGGGCAGGGACACCGGGGAGCTGTTTTTT.

The rearrangement uses TRBV18 and TRBJ1-6, with 8 nucleotides matching TRBD1. The germline CDR1 and CDR2 sequences are KGHSH and LQKENI. The CDR3 contains 14 residues. V lost 3 bases to trimming and J lost 10 bases; unmatched junction nucleotides: 5. The CDR3 DNA reads TGTGCCAGCTCACCGGACAGGGTCCGATCACCCCTCCACTTT. Translation gives CASSPDRVRSPLHF.

The chain links TRBV30 to TRBJ1-1; no definite D call. Trimming took off 0 bases at V and 6 bases at J, with 14 bases between the two ends. The germline V gene has CDR1 GTSNPN and CDR2 SVGIG (reference sequence). CDR3 length equals 14 residues. In DNA, the CDR3 is TGTGCCTGGAGTGTAAACAGTTTGTCGCCTGAAGCTTTCTTT. Protein: CAWSVNSLSPEAFF.